This T cell receptor beta chain was obtained from a study of T cells after yellow fever vaccination (dated by TCRdb to about 2019). Background on the whole study: The SMART-Seq v4 Ultra Low Input RNA kit was used to prepare libraries from fractions with low cell numbers. Bulk TCR alpha and beta repertoires were sequenced longitudinally to track T-cell clones before and after primary and booster YFV17D yellow fever vaccination. Bulk PBMC replicates and cell subsets were isolated from blood drawn at multiple timepoints before and after both primary and secondary immunization. Two healthy male donors made up the cohort, one aged 18 to 29 years and the other aged 30 to 39 years. The study at large found these results: Because abundant contaminating clonotypes from the bulk population could be contained in FACS-sorted repertoires, computational filtering was required. After the booster, most of the clones that had expanded following primary vaccination were detected again (approximately 96% of CD4 and around 90% of CD8), which suggests that memory was broadly maintained. A small share of clonotypes was detected in both CD4 and CD8 compartments, with the overlap likely arising from convergent recombination. Compared with the primary T-cell response, the secondary T-cell response was weaker but faster, peaking on day 5 rather than day 15. The study included only a couple of donors, which limits how far the findings can be generalized.

TCR cDNA was made using 5'RACE template switching, a step that added a universal primer site and unique molecular identifiers. Priming for cDNA synthesis came from both the TCR alpha and TCR beta constant segments. Two PCR steps were used to amplify libraries, with sample barcodes and sequencing adapters being added in the second step. Sequencing of libraries was done on Illumina HiSeq 2500 (2x100 bp) or NovaSeq (2x150 bp). The paper's data handling went like this. Demultiplexing of reads and collapsing into UMI consensus sequences were performed with MIGEC, and V(D)J alignment was carried out with MiXCR. Clonotypes responding to the vaccine were identified with edgeR on replicate PBMC samples, with the criteria of FDR below 0.01 and a log2 fold change above 5 up to day 15. Bulk clonotypes were assigned CD4 or CD8 identity according to which sequenced CD4 or CD8 repertoire held them at higher abundance. The public sequencing data were trimmed at Q25 with fastp and processed into clonotypes with MiXCR by TCRdb, which kept only in-frame beta chains. Each CDR3 protein gets just one entry, which takes the most common genes and DNA from the rows behind it. The V and J calls were determined by TCRdb, not by the authors. Counted in this sample were some 500,000 distinct CDR3 sequences; 13% of them appeared once. Jointly, the top ten make up over 12% of the sample.

About this clonotype itself: Which antigen it targets is not known. No base quality information exists; no much larger clone differs at one position.

The treatment or condition label, read with the paper, signifies: live attenuated yellow fever vaccine strain. Two biological replicates of bulk PBMCs were collected at each blood-draw timepoint. A standard Ficoll-Paque protocol was used to isolate PBMCs from peripheral blood. RNA was extracted with TriZol from bulk PBMCs, CD4 and CD8 fractions, and dextramer-positive and dextramer-negative fractions. Taken from the germline V gene, the CDR1 and CDR2 loops are WSHSY and SAAADI. Here V drops 8 bases and J drops 4 bases, and the junction holds 4 bases not matched to any gene. Taken from cysteine to phenylalanine, the CDR3 has 14 residues. CDR3 DNA only is kept here, 42 bases in frame from base 1.

The specimen was PBMCs, collected on the day of the yellow fever booster vaccination. The clonotype comes from a man under 40 who received the YFV17D yellow fever vaccine. The V and J segments used are TRBV10-2 and TRBJ2-1, with TRBD2 matching 11 junction bases. The CDR3 protein: CASHSGGGYNEQFF. DNA sequence: TGCGCCAGCCATAGCGGGGGGGGATACAATGAGCAGTTCTTC.